This is a list of T cell receptor beta chains from one sample in a study of cytomegalovirus exposure and HLA in healthy donors. The method was immunoSEQ multiplex PCR; TCRdb's version includes in-frame clones alone and lacks a portion of them. The table lists fewer than 85,000 clones, about 95% of them singletons. The sequenced sample was PBMCs. Source of these receptors: a woman aged 18-29 years in good health and CMV-seronegative. Both conserved end residues are part of each CDR3. The D gene is left open where the match is weak. Not every row has a clone size; where given, it reads once, few, many or a size class.

J,V,size,D,DNA,CDR3
TRBJ1-2,TRBV15,few,-,TGTGCCACCAGCACTGATCGGGGATATGGCTACACCTTC,CATSTDRGYGYTF
TRBJ2-1,TRBV10-3,-,-,TGTGCCATCAGTGAGGGACAGTTTAGTGAGCAGTTCTTC,CAISEGQFSEQFF
TRBJ2-1,TRBV29-1,-,-,TGCAGCGTTGAAAATCAAATGAGAATCTCCTACAATGAGCAGTTCTTC,CSVENQMRISYNEQFF
TRBJ1-1,TRBV18,-,-,TGTGCCAGCTCACGCACGGTTAACACTGAAGCTTTCTTT,CASSRTVNTEAFF
TRBJ2-5,TRBV7-8,-,TRBD2,TGTGCCAGGCTGACTAGCGGAGAAACCCAGTACTTC,CARLTSGETQYF
TRBJ2-7,TRBV18,-,-,TGTGCCAGCTCACCACCATCAGGGAACTCCTACGAGCAGTACTTC,CASSPPSGNSYEQYF
TRBJ1-5,TRBV11-2,-,-,TGTGCCAGCAGCTTAGGGCCCGCGGGCGGGCAGCCCCAGCATTTT,CASSLGPAGGQPQHF
TRBJ1-6,TRBV6-4,once,-,TGTGCCAGCAGTGACCCGCCAGGACATAACGATAATTCACCCCTCCACTTT,CASSDPPGHNDNSPLHF
TRBJ2-7,TRBV11-3,-,-,TGTGCCAGCAGCCAAGACAGATACTCCTACGAGCAGTACTTC,CASSQDRYSYEQYF
TRBJ1-1,TRBV6-6,-,-,TGTGCCAGCAGCCTCGAGGAGGGCACCGAAGCTTTCTTT,CASSLEEGTEAFF
TRBJ2-5,TRBV6-1,-,TRBD2,TGTGCCAGCAGTCGGGGGGGACTAGGCAATGATCCCCAGTACTTC,CASSRGGLGNDPQYF
TRBJ1-3,TRBV11-2,-,-,TGTGCCAGCAGGTCGGTCTACTCTGGAAACACCATATATTTT,CASRSVYSGNTIYF
TRBJ1-1,TRBV30,-,TRBD1,TGTGCCTGGAGGCCGGGACAGGGGCGATCTTTGTTGAACACTGAAGCTTTCTTT,CAWRPGQGRSLLNTEAFF
TRBJ2-5,TRBV6-1,-,-,TGTGCCACCCGGGGGGCCGTTGGTGAGACCCAGTACTTC,CATRGAVGETQYF
TRBJ2-4,TRBV7-2,-,-,TGTGCCAGCAGCTTAAACCAAGGGAGCCGGACAGATAAAAACATTCAGTACTTC,CASSLNQGSRTDKNIQYF
TRBJ2-3,TRBV5-8,-,-,TGTGCCAGCAGCTTCGGACAAAGCACAGATACGCAGTATTTT,CASSFGQSTDTQYF
TRBJ2-7,TRBV7-6,once,-,TGTGCCAGCAGCCCGGGGCCAGGGGGGCGCGATGAGCAGTACTTC,CASSPGPGGRDEQYF
TRBJ2-3,TRBV5-6,-,TRBD1,TGTGCCAGCAAACTAAGGACAGGGGCTAGCACAGATACGCAGTATTTT,CASKLRTGASTDTQYF
TRBJ2-1,TRBV19,-,TRBD1,TGTGCCAGTAGTATAGATCTGAGGGGGCACTACAATGAGCAGTTCTTC,CASSIDLRGHYNEQFF
TRBJ2-5,TRBV11-1,once,-,TGTGCCAGCAGCCCCGGAGGGGCGCGCGGAGAGACCCAGTACTTC,CASSPGGARGETQYF
TRBJ1-1,TRBV29-1,-,TRBD1,TGCAGCGGGCAGGGACAGCAGAACACTGAAGCTTTCTTT,CSGQGQQNTEAFF
TRBJ2-3,TRBV2,-,TRBD1,TGTGCCAGCTCGGGACAGGGGGCTATAAGGGATACGCAGTATTTT,CASSGQGAIRDTQYF
TRBJ1-4,TRBV2,-,-,TGTGCCAGCATAGGAGGGGTGGGAAAACTGTTTTTT,CASIGGVGKLFF
TRBJ2-5,TRBV27,-,TRBD2,TGTGCCAGCAGCTTTCTAGCGGGGGGCCAAGAGACCCAGTACTTC,CASSFLAGGQETQYF
TRBJ1-1,TRBV6-5,-,-,TGTGCCAGCAGTTACTCATCAGGCAGTGAAGCTTTCTTT,CASSYSSGSEAFF
TRBJ2-7,TRBV5-5,once,TRBD2,TGTGCCAGCAGCGTAACTAGCGCTATCTCCTACGAGCAGTACTTC,CASSVTSAISYEQYF
TRBJ2-7,TRBV7-2,-,TRBD1,TGTGCCAGCAGCCGGGGTTGGGACAGGGGGCGAGTCGACGAGCAGTACTTC,CASSRGWDRGRVDEQYF
TRBJ1-6,TRBV27,-,TRBD1,TGTGCCAGCTGCCAAAGACAGGGCGCTTCACCCCTCCACTTT,CASCQRQGASPLHF
TRBJ2-2,TRBV6-6,-,-,TGTGCCAGCAGCGGGGAGAACACCGGGGAGCTGTTTTTT,CASSGENTGELFF
TRBJ1-5,TRBV27,-,TRBD1,TGTGCCAGCAGGACCGGGACAGGGATAAATCAGCCCCAGCATTTT,CASRTGTGINQPQHF
TRBJ1-1,TRBV7-9,-,-,TGTGCCAGCAGCCCTTCCCGGGGTATGAACACTGAAGCTTTCTTT,CASSPSRGMNTEAFF
TRBJ1-2,TRBV29-1,-,TRBD1,TGCAGCGTTGAGGGTCTGGGACAGCGGAGCTATGGCTACACCTTC,CSVEGLGQRSYGYTF
TRBJ2-1,TRBV9,-,TRBD1,TGTGCCAGCAGCGAGAGGGACAGTTTGAAACAGTTCTTC,CASSERDSLKQFF
TRBJ2-7,TRBV6-5,-,TRBD2,TGTGCCACCCGGGAGGGTTGGTCCACCTACGAGCAGTACTTC,CATREGWSTYEQYF
TRBJ2-6,TRBV28,-,-,TGTGCCAGCAGTTCAGGCCCTGCCTCTGGGGCCAACGTCCTGACTTTC,CASSSGPASGANVLTF
TRBJ1-1,TRBV18,-,-,TGTGCCAGCTCACAGGGACAGAACACTGAAGCTTTCTTT,CASSQGQNTEAFF
TRBJ2-2,TRBV10-3,-,TRBD2,TGTGCCATCAGTGGACTCTTATTAGCGGGGGGGCACGCCGGGGAGCTGTTTTTT,CAISGLLLAGGHAGELFF
TRBJ1-2,TRBV27,-,TRBD1,TGTGCCAGCAGTTTAAGACAGGGGCCCTATGGCTACACCTTC,CASSLRQGPYGYTF
TRBJ2-5,TRBV6-1,-,TRBD2,TGTGCCAGCAGTGAACTAGCGGGGGGGCAAGAGACCCAGTACTTC,CASSELAGGQETQYF
TRBJ1-5,TRBV28,-,TRBD1,TGTGCCAGCAGTCGACCGACAGGGCAGGTACGGGGTCAGCCCCAGCATTTT,CASSRPTGQVRGQPQHF
TRBJ1-5,TRBV27,-,-,TGTGCCAGCCGCCGGGGGGGATGGAATCAGCCCCAGCATTTT,CASRRGGWNQPQHF
TRBJ2-7,TRBV11-2,-,TRBD1,TGTGCCAGCAGGATTCCCGGGACAGGTCAATACGAGCAGTACTTC,CASRIPGTGQYEQYF
TRBJ2-7,TRBV5-6,-,TRBD2,TGTGCCAGCAGCTTGGAGCCGGGGGGTCGCGAGCAGTACTTC,CASSLEPGGREQYF
TRBJ1-6,TRBV6-1,-,-,TGTGCCAGCAGTGAAGTACCCGGGTCCAACTATAATTCACCCCTCCACTTT,CASSEVPGSNYNSPLHF
TRBJ2-7,TRBV9,-,TRBD1,TGTGCCAGCAGCGTAGCCGGGACAGGGGCATACGAGCAGTACTTC,CASSVAGTGAYEQYF
TRBJ2-5,TRBV30,-,-,TGTGCCTTATTAGACAGGCCGCCGGCCCAGTACTTC,CALLDRPPAQYF
TRBJ1-2,TRBV19,-,-,TGTGCCAGTACTACGCAGGGGTATGGCTACACCTTC,CASTTQGYGYTF
TRBJ1-3,TRBV2,-,-,TGTGCCAGCAGCTTGCAGGGCACCCTGGGGGGAAACACCATATATTTT,CASSLQGTLGGNTIYF
TRBJ1-4,TRBV29-1,-,-,TGCACCGCCTCCATGGGGGGGGGTATTAATGAAAAACTGTTTTTT,CTASMGGGINEKLFF
TRBJ1-5,TRBV18,-,TRBD1,TGTGCCAGCTCACCATCGACAGGGGGCGGACAGCCCCAGCATTTT,CASSPSTGGGQPQHF
TRBJ2-1,TRBV5-1,-,TRBD2,TGCGCCAGCAGCACTGGGGGGGGCTCCTACAATGAGCAGTTCTTC,CASSTGGGSYNEQFF
TRBJ1-1,TRBV28,-,-,TGTGCCAGCTCCTCGGTCACGAACACTGAAGCTTTCTTT,CASSSVTNTEAFF
TRBJ2-7,TRBV11-2,once,TRBD2,TGTGCCAGCAGCTTAGCTCCTCCCGGGACTAGCGGGTACGAGCAGTACTTC,CASSLAPPGTSGYEQYF
TRBJ2-3,TRBV9,once,-,TGTGCCAGCAGACCTACAGGGAGCACAGATACGCAGTATTTT,CASRPTGSTDTQYF
TRBJ1-5,TRBV28,once,TRBD1,TGTGCCAGCAGCCAGACAGGGGGCTTTTATCAGCCCCAGCATTTT,CASSQTGGFYQPQHF
TRBJ2-5,TRBV5-1,few,TRBD1,TGCGCCAGCAGCTCAGGACAGGGGAGGGAGACCCAGTACTTC,CASSSGQGRETQYF
TRBJ2-2,TRBV4-2,-,TRBD2,TGTGCCAGCAGCCCAAGGATCGGGACTAGCACCGGGGAGCTGTTTTTT,CASSPRIGTSTGELFF
TRBJ1-4,TRBV19,-,-,TGTGCCAGTAGTATTGTCGCCAGATCAAATGAAAAACTGTTTTTT,CASSIVARSNEKLFF
TRBJ1-1,TRBV7-8,-,-,TGTGCCAGCAGCTTCGACCGGGGGAGCACTGAAGCTTTCTTT,CASSFDRGSTEAFF